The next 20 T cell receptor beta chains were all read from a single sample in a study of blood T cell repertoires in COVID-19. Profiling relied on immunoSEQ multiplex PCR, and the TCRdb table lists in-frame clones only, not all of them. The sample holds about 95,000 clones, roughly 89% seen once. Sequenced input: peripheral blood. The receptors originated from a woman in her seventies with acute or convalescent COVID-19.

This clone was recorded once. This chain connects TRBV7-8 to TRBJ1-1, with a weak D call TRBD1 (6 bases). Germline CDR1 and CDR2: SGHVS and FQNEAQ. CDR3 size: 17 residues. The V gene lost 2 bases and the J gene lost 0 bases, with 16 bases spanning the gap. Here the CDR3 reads CASSLLPGHNVNTEAFF. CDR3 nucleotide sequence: TGTGCCAGCAGCTTACTACCGGGACACAATGTGAACACTGAAGCTTTCTTT.

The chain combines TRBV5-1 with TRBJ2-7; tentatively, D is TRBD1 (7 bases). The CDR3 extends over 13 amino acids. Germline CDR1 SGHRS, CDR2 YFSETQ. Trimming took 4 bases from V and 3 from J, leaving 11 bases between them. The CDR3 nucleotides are TGCGCCAGCAGCGGCGGGACAGTCTACGAGCAGTACTTC. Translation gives CASSGGTVYEQYF.

CDR3 in DNA: TGCGCCAGCAGCCAAGATACAGGTAGGGTCAATCAGCCCCAGCATTTT. This encodes CASSQDTGRVNQPQHF. This chain uses TRBV4-1 with TRBJ1-5; a possible D gene is TRBD1 (5 bases). Per the germline V gene, CDR1 is MGHRA and CDR2 is YSYEKL. Trimming left V 0 bases short and J 3 bases short, with 12 bases between. The CDR3 is 16 amino acids.

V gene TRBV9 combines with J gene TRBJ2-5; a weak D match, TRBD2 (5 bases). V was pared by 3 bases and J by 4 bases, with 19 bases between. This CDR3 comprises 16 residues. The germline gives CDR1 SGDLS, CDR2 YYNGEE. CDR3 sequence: CASSAGVWGTGETQYF. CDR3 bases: TGTGCCAGCAGCGCCGGGGTGTGGGGAACGGGAGAGACCCAGTACTTC.

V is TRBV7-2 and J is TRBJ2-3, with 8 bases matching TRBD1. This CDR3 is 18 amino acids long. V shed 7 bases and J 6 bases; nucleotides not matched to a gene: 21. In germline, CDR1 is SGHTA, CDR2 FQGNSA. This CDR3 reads CASNRIGTGRSRTDTQYF. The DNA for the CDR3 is TGTGCCAGCAACCGGATCGGGACAGGAAGATCTCGGACGGATACGCAGTATTTT.

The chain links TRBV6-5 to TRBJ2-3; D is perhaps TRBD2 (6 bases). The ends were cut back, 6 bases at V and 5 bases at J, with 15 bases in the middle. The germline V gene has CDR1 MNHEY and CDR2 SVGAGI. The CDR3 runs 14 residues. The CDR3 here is CASRDLARGDTQYF. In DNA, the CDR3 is TGTGCCAGCAGGGATCTAGCGAGAGGAGATACGCAGTATTTT.

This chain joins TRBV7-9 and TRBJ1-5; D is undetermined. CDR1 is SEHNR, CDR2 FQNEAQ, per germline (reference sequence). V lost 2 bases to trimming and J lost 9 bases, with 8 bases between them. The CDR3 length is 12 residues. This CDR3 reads CASSLPGRPQHF. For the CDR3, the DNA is TGTGCCAGCAGCTTACCGGGGAGGCCCCAGCATTTT.

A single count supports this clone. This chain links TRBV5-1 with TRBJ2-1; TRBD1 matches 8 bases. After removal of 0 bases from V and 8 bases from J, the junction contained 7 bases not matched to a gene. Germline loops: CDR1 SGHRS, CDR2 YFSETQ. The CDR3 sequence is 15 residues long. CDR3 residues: CASSLGGQANDEQFF. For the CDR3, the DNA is TGCGCCAGCAGCTTGGGGGGACAGGCGAATGATGAGCAGTTCTTC.

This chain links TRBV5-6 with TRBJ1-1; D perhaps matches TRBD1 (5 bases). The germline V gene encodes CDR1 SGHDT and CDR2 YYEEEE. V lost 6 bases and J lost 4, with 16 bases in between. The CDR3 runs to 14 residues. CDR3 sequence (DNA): TGTGCCAGCACTATGTTGGGGGAGGGCACTGAAGCTTTCTTT. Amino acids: CASTMLGEGTEAFF.

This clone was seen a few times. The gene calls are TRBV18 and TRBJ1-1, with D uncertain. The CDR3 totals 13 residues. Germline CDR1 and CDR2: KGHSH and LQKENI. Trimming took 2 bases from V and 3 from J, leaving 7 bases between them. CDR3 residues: CASSPVRDTEAFF. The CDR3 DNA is TGTGCCAGCTCACCAGTACGGGACACTGAAGCTTTCTTT. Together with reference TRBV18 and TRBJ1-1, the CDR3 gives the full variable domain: NAGVMQNPRHLVRRRGQEARLRCSPMKGHSHVYWYRQLPEEGLKFMVYLQKENIIDESGMPKERFSAEFPKEGPSILRIQQVVRGDSAAYFCASSPVRDTEAFFGQGTRLTVV.

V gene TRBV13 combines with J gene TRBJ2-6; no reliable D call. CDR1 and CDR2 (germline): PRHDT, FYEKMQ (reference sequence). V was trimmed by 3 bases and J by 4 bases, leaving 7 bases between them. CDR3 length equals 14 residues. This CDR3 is CASSFQSGANVLTF. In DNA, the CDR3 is TGTGCCAGCAGCTTTCAGTCCGGGGCCAACGTCCTGACTTTC.

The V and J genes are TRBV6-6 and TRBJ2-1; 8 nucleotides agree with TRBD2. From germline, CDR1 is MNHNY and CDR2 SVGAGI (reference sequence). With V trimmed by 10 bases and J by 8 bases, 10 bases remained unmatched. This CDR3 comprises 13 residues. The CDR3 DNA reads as TGTGCCACCGGAGCGGGGGTCAGGGATGAGCAGTTCTTC. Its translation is CATGAGVRDEQFF.

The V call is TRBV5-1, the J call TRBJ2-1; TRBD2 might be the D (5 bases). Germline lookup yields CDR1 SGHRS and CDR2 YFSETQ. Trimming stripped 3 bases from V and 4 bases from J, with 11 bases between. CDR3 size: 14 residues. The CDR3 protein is CASSSGLVYNEQFF. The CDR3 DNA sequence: TGCGCCAGCAGCTCTGGACTGGTGTACAATGAGCAGTTCTTC.

The CDR3: CATKHPPGANQPQHF. The CDR3 DNA sequence: TGTGCCACCAAACATCCCCCCGGAGCAAATCAGCCCCAGCATTTT. The chain couples TRBV19 to TRBJ1-5; D is ambiguous. CDR1 is LNHDA and CDR2 is SQIVND in the germline V gene (reference sequence). Trimming took off 10 bases at V and 4 bases at J, with 20 bases between the two ends. The length of the CDR3 is 15 residues.

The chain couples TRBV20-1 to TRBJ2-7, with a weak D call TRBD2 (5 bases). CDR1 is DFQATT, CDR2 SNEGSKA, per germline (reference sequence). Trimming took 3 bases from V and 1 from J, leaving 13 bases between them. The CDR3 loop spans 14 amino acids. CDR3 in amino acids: CSASSISESYEQYF. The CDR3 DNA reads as TGCAGTGCTAGTTCGATTAGCGAGTCCTACGAGCAGTACTTC.

The CDR3 DNA reads as TGCGCCAGCAGTAAAAGAGTTCCCTCCTACGAGCAGTACTTC. Protein sequence: CASSKRVPSYEQYF. The V call is TRBV23-1, the J call TRBJ2-7; the D is unclear. TRBV23-1 is classed as an ORF, of uncertain function. CDR3 length equals 14 residues. V was cut by 5 bases and J by 0 bases, with 11 bases left in between.

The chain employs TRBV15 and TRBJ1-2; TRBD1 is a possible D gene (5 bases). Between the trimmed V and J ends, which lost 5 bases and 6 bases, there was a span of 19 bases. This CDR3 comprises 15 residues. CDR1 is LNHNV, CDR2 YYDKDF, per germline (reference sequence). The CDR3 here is CATSPRTIDRNGYTF. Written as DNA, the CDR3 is TGTGCCACCAGCCCCAGGACCATCGACAGAAATGGCTACACCTTC.

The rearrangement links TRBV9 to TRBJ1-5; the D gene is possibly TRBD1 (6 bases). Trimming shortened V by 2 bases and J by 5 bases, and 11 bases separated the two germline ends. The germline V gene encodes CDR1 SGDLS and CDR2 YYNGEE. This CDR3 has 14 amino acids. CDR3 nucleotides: TGTGCCAGCAGCGTGGGGGAGGGGGATCAGCCCCAGCATTTT. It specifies CASSVGEGDQPQHF.

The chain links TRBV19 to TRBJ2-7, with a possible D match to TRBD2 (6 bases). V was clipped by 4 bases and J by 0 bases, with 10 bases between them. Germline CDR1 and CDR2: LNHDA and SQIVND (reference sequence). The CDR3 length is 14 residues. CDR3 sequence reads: CASSRRGDSYEQYF. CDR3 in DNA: TGTGCCAGTAGTAGGCGGGGAGACTCCTACGAGCAGTACTTC.

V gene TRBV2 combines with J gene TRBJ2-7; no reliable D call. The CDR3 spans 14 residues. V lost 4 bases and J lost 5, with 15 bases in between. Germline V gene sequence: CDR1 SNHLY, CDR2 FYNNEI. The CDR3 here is CASSGVSTSHEQYV. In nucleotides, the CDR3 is TGTGCCAGCAGTGGCGTTAGTACTTCCCACGAGCAGTACGTC.